The 26 T cell receptor beta chains reported below all come from one sample, sequenced in a study of cytomegalovirus exposure and HLA in healthy donors. Primers included in the PCR were 60 Vbeta and 13 Jbeta primers. TCRdb's table, derived via immunoSEQ multiplex PCR, lists solely in-frame clones and lacks some. The profile shows approximately 100,000 clones, roughly 74% of them singletons. The sample taken for sequencing was PBMCs. The source of these receptors is a middle-aged woman in good health and CMV-seronegative.

This clone was recorded a few times. V is TRBV28 and J is TRBJ1-4; D not certain. The germline V gene encodes CDR1 MDHEN and CDR2 SYDVKM. The CDR3 spans 12 residues. V lost 7 bases and J 3 bases, leaving 6 bases between the germline ends. The CDR3 loop is CASMQSNEKLFF. CDR3 coding DNA: TGTGCCAGCATGCAGTCTAATGAAAAACTGTTTTTT.

In its sample, this clone was seen once. J is TRBJ1-1 and V is TRBV7-2, with a weak D call TRBD1 (5 bases). The V end was cut by 2 bases, the J end by 7 bases, with 8 bases between. The CDR3 sequence is 12 residues long. Germline V gives CDR1 SGHTA, CDR2 FQGNSA. The CDR3 nucleotides are TGTGCCAGCAGCTTACGACAGCGTGAAGCTTTCTTT. Translation gives CASSLRQREAFF.

This clone turned up a few times. V is TRBV4-1 and J is TRBJ2-5; 7 bases are shared with TRBD1. V gave up 0 bases and J gave up 0 bases; unmatched junction bases: 4. The CDR3 contains 16 residues. The V gene's germline CDR1 is MGHRA and CDR2 YSYEKL. CDR3 nucleotide sequence: TGCGCCAGCAGCCAAGAGCAGGGACAGTACCAAGAGACCCAGTACTTC. This gives the protein CASSQEQGQYQETQYF.

In its sample, this clone was seen a few times. The chain has TRBV11-2 and TRBJ2-5; tentative D call: TRBD2 (5 bases). Per germline, CDR1 SGHAT and CDR2 FQNNGV. V was cut by 1 base and J by 4 bases, with 16 bases left in between. CDR3 length equals 16 residues. CDR3 nucleotides: TGTGCCAGCAGCTTAGGGATCTTGGGAGAAGGAGAGACCCAGTACTTC. This codes for CASSLGILGEGETQYF.

The chain couples TRBV30 to TRBJ1-2; a weak D match, TRBD1 (5 bases). The V end was cut by 2 bases, the J end by 2 bases, with 15 bases between. Germline assignment: CDR1 GTSNPN and CDR2 SVGIG (reference sequence). There are 15 residues in the CDR3. The DNA for the CDR3 is TGTGCCTGGAGTTATGGGGCAGCCTTAAACTATGGCTACACCTTC. Its protein is CAWSYGAALNYGYTF.

This chain connects TRBV4-3 to TRBJ2-4; D may be TRBD1 (6 bases). Germline lookup yields CDR1 LGHNA and CDR2 YSLEER. The CDR3 consists of 18 residues. Trimming removed 4 bases from V and 0 bases from J, with 19 bases in between. The CDR3, as DNA: TGCGCCAGCAGCCCGCACGCACCGGGACAACGAGCCAAAAACATTCAGTACTTC. It yields the protein CASSPHAPGQRAKNIQYF.

The gene calls are TRBV5-8 and TRBJ2-2; D call uncertain. The V and J ends lost 0 bases and 4 bases respectively, with 10 bases between them. The germline gives CDR1 SGHTS, CDR2 YDEGEE. CDR3 length: 15 amino acids. The CDR3 bases are TGTGCCAGCAGCTTGGCGGGTGGCGGCACCGGGGAGCTGTTTTTT. Translation: CASSLAGGGTGELFF.

The J gene is TRBJ2-2, the V gene TRBV4-3; 14 bases map to TRBD2. After removal of 3 bases from V and 6 bases from J, the junction contained 12 bases not matched to a gene. The CDR3 has 19 residues. Germline V gene data show CDR1 as LGHNA and CDR2 as YSLEER. The CDR3, as DNA: TGCGCCAGCAGCCACTCCCCGACTAGCGGGGGGGCTAACCCCGGGGAGCTGTTTTTT. Protein sequence: CASSHSPTSGGANPGELFF.

Worth noting for this clone: Other DNA sequences in the sample encode the same CDR3. The chain uses TRBV27 and TRBJ1-5; D possibly corresponds to TRBD1 (6 bases). This CDR3 region has 13 residues. Per germline, CDR1 MNHEY and CDR2 SMNVEV (reference sequence). Trimming removed 6 bases from V and 4 bases from J, with 10 bases in between. The CDR3 loop is CASSLTGNQPQHF. CDR3 nucleotides: TGTGCCAGCAGCCTTACAGGGAATCAGCCCCAGCATTTT.

V and J are TRBV6-1 and TRBJ2-5; D is ambiguous. The germline gives CDR1 MNHNS, CDR2 SASEGT. The CDR3 spans 15 residues. Deletions cut 7 bases from V and 5 bases from J, with 20 bases between. This CDR3 is CASKTGSPFGETQYF. CDR3 coding DNA: TGTGCCAGCAAAACCGGGTCTCCTTTCGGGGAGACCCAGTACTTC.

The chain links TRBV11-3 to TRBJ1-2; weak D call: TRBD1 (5 bases). The CDR3 is 13 residues long. Between the trimmed V and J ends, which lost 5 bases and 6 bases, there was a span of 13 bases. CDR1 is SGHNT and CDR2 is YENEEA in the germline V gene. In DNA, the CDR3 is TGTGCCAGCAGCCACCAGGGTATGGATGGCTACACCTTC. It yields the protein CASSHQGMDGYTF.

The chain carries TRBV7-9 and TRBJ2-5; D is uncertain. The V end lost 2 bases, the J end lost 5 bases, and 3 bases lay between the germline ends. The CDR3 runs to 11 residues. Per the germline V gene, CDR1 is SEHNR and CDR2 is FQNEAQ (reference sequence). For the CDR3, the DNA is TGTGCCAGCAGCTTACAGGAGACCCAGTACTTC. This gives the protein CASSLQETQYF.

V gene TRBV7-9 combines with J gene TRBJ2-5, with D perhaps TRBD1 (6 bases). The DNA end is a closer match to TRBJ2-7, so the J assignment may be wrong. Germline V gives CDR1 SEHNR, CDR2 FQNEAQ (reference sequence). CDR3 size: 14 residues. CDR3 region: CASSFRDKAYEQYF. CDR3 coding DNA: TGTGCCAGCAGCTTCCGGGACAAAGCCTACGAGCAGTACTTC.

The chain recombines TRBV7-6 with TRBJ1-1, with TRBD1 as a possible D gene (6 bases). Germline V gene lookup returns CDR1 SGHVS and CDR2 FNYEAQ. CDR3 length: 14 amino acids. The ends were cut back, 5 bases at V and 0 bases at J, with 10 bases in the middle. CDR3 in amino acids: CASSETGMNTEAFF. The CDR3 DNA is TGTGCCAGCAGCGAAACAGGGATGAACACTGAAGCTTTCTTT.

This clone was counted a few times. The rearrangement links TRBV4-3 to TRBJ2-2; TRBD2 aligns across 7 bases. Losses at the gene ends were 0 bases for V and 5 bases for J; bases not matched to a gene: 12. CDR3 length: 18 residues. Germline values: CDR1 LGHNA, CDR2 YSLEER. CDR3 coding DNA: TGCGCCAGCAGCCAAGATCTAGGAGGGGAGGGCCCAACCGGGGAGCTGTTTTTT. Amino acids: CASSQDLGGEGPTGELFF.

This chain links TRBV27 with TRBJ1-2; 7 nucleotides align to TRBD1. CDR1 MNHEY and CDR2 SMNVEV come from the germline V gene (reference sequence). The CDR3 length is 14 residues. Losses at the gene ends were 6 bases for V and 6 bases for J; bases not matched to a gene: 10. CDR3 protein: CASSPMTGRHGYTF. The CDR3 coding sequence is TGTGCCAGCAGCCCAATGACAGGGCGGCATGGCTACACCTTC.

This CDR3 is CASSDSGWNQPQHF. The CDR3 DNA follows: TGTGCCAGCAGTGATTCAGGATGGAATCAGCCCCAGCATTTT. The chain couples TRBV6-5 to TRBJ1-5, with no clear D. V shed 5 bases and J shed 4 bases, with 12 bases lying between them. Germline CDR1 and CDR2: MNHEY and SVGAGI. The CDR3 has 14 amino acids.

In DNA, the CDR3 is TGTGCCTGGAGTGTATTCGCTAACTATGGCTACACCTTC. Amino acids: CAWSVFANYGYTF. V is TRBV30 and J is TRBJ1-2; D is ambiguous. The CDR3 sequence is 13 residues long. V was cut by 0 bases and J by 0 bases, with 5 bases left in between. The germline V gene encodes CDR1 GTSNPN and CDR2 SVGIG (reference sequence).

This clone has a handful of counts. This chain joins TRBV5-1 and TRBJ2-5; TRBD1 matches 9 bases. The germline gives CDR1 SGHRS, CDR2 YFSETQ. Losses at the gene ends were 6 bases for V and 5 bases for J; bases not matched to a gene: 8. CDR3 length: 14 residues. In nucleotides, the CDR3 is TGCGCCAGCAACAGACAGGGGGGTCAGGAGACCCAGTACTTC. Translating it yields CASNRQGGQETQYF.

DNA of the CDR3: TGTGCCAGCAGCCTCGGTGATACCGGGGAGCTGTTTTTT. It yields the protein CASSLGDTGELFF. This chain connects TRBV7-3 to TRBJ2-2; D unresolved. The CDR3 is made up of 13 amino acids. Germline loops: CDR1 SGHTA, CDR2 FQGTGA. V lost 5 bases to trimming and J lost 5 bases, with 9 bases between them. The full variable domain, rest sourced from reference TRBV7-3 and TRBJ2-2, is GAGVSQTPSNKVTEKGKYVELRCDPISGHTALYWYRQSLGQGPEFLIYFQGTGAADDSGLPNDRFFAVRPEGSVSTLKIQRTERGDSAVYLCASSLGDTGELFFGEGSRLTVL.

The chain recombines TRBV4-2 with TRBJ1-5; D not resolved. V shed 0 bases and J shed 1 base, with 4 bases lying between them. In germline, CDR1 is LGHNA, CDR2 YNFKEQ. This CDR3 comprises 14 residues. CDR3 protein: CASSQDKSNQPQHF. The CDR3 region has the DNA TGTGCCAGCAGCCAAGATAAAAGCAATCAGCCCCAGCATTTT.

V and J are TRBV30 and TRBJ2-5, with 10 bases fitting TRBD2. CDR1 is GTSNPN and CDR2 is SVGIG in the germline V gene (reference sequence). The CDR3 extends over 13 amino acids. CDR3 in amino acids: CVSGGRDPGTQYF. Here the CDR3 DNA reads TGTGTTAGCGGGGGGCGGGATCCAGGGACCCAGTACTTC.

The chain uses TRBV11-2 and TRBJ2-7; D is undetermined. CDR1 and CDR2 from the germline V gene are SGHAT and FQNNGV. The ends were cut back, 2 bases at V and 3 bases at J, with 8 bases in the middle. The CDR3 covers 13 residues. The CDR3 DNA follows: TGTGCCAGCAGCTTATCACGGAGCTACGAGCAGTACTTC. This codes for CASSLSRSYEQYF.

This chain uses TRBV28 with TRBJ1-1; possible D gene TRBD1, 5 bases. The CDR3 contains 11 residues. Germline loops: CDR1 MDHEN, CDR2 SYDVKM. V dropped 5 bases and J dropped 5 bases, with 6 bases sitting between them. DNA for the CDR3: TGTGCCAGCAGTCAGGGAACTGAAGCTTTCTTT. This codes for CASSQGTEAFF.

The chain carries TRBV19 and TRBJ2-6, with 9 bases aligning to TRBD1. The CDR3 has 19 residues. CDR1 and CDR2 (germline): LNHDA, SQIVND (reference sequence). Trimming cost V 3 bases and J 3 bases; bases outside gene matches: 12. The CDR3 spells CASSIPDRGGMFGANVLTF. CDR3 bases: TGTGCCAGTAGTATCCCGGACAGGGGAGGAATGTTTGGGGCCAACGTCCTGACTTTC.

V usage is TRBV5-1 and J usage is TRBJ2-7; 8 positions match TRBD1. The CDR3 length is 14 residues. V was clipped by 4 bases and J by 4 bases; unmatched bases: 7. The germline V gene encodes CDR1 SGHRS and CDR2 YFSETQ. In nucleotides, the CDR3 is TGCGCCAGCAGCAGAGAGGACAGGGCTTACGAGCAGTACTTC. Protein: CASSREDRAYEQYF. Filled out from reference TRBV5-1 and TRBJ2-7, the complete variable domain reads KAGVTQTPRYLIKTRGQQVTLSCSPISGHRSVSWYQQTPGQGLQFLFEYFSETQRNKGNFPGRFSGRQFSNSRSEMNVSTLELGDSALYLCASSREDRAYEQYFGPGTRLTVT.